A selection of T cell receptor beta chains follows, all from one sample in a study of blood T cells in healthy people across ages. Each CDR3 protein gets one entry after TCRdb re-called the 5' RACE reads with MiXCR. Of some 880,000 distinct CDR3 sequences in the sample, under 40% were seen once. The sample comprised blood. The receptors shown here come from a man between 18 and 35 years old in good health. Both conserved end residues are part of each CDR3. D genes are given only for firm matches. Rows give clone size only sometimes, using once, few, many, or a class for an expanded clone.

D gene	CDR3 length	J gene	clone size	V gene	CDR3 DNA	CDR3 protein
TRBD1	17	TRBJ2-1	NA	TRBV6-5	TGTGCCAGCAGTTACTCGTTCCGAGGGACAGGGTGGAATGGGCAGTTCTTC	CASSYSFRGTGWNGQFF
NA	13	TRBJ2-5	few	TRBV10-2	TGCGCCAGCAGTATCGGGGGCCGAGGGACCCAGTACTTC	CASSIGGRGTQYF
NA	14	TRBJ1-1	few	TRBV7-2	TGTGCCAGCAGCATCAACAGGAGGAACACTGAAGCTTTCTTT	CASSINRRNTEAFF
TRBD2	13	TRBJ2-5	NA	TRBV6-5	TGTGCCAGCAGGCAGGGACTAACGGGTGAGCAGTACTTC	CASRQGLTGEQYF
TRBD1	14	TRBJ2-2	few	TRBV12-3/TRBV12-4	TGTGCCAGCAGTCGGACAGGGGGGACCGGGGAGCTGTTTTTT	CASSRTGGTGELFF
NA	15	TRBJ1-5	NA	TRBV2	TGTGCCAGCATAGTGGTACCGGGGATCGGTCAGCCCCAGCATTTT	CASIVVPGIGQPQHF
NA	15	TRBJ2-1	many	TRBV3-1	TGCGCCAGCAGCCAAGGGGGGGGCCCCTACAATGAGCAGTTCTTC	CASSQGGGPYNEQFF
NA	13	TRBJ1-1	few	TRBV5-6	TGTGCCAGCAGCTCCACCCGGGCACCTGAAGCTTTCTTT	CASSSTRAPEAFF
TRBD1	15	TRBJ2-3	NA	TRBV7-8	TGTGCCAGCAGCTACGGACAGGGGGTTACAGATACGCAGTATTTT	CASSYGQGVTDTQYF
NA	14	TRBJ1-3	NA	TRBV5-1	TGCGCCAGCAGCTTGCAGGAGAGCGGAAACACCATATATTTT	CASSLQESGNTIYF
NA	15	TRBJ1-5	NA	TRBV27	TGTGCCAGCAGAACCGGGAGAAGCGGCAATCAGCCCCAGCATTTT	CASRTGRSGNQPQHF
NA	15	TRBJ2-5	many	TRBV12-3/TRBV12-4	TGTGCCAGCAGCGCCGGGACGGTCCAAGGAGAGACCCAGTACTTC	CASSAGTVQGETQYF
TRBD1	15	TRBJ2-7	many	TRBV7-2	TGTGCCAGCAGCTTAGCGGGGACAGTGTCCTACGAGCAGTACTTC	CASSLAGTVSYEQYF
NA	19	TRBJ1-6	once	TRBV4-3	TGCGCCAGCAGCCAAGATAGGCCCACAGGGAGCTCCTATAATTCACCCCTCCACTTT	CASSQDRPTGSSYNSPLHF
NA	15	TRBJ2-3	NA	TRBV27	TGTGCCAGCAGTCCCCTTCAAACTAGCACAGATACGCAGTATTTT	CASSPLQTSTDTQYF
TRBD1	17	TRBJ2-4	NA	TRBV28	TGTGCCAGCAGCCGGGACAGGGGGCTACGACTGAAAAGCATTCAGTACTTC	CASSRDRGLRLKSIQYF
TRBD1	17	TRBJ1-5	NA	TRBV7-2	TGTGCCAGCAGCTTAGGGGCTACCGGGACAGGGGTTTCGCCCCAGCATTTT	CASSLGATGTGVSPQHF
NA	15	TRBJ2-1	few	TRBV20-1	TGCAGTGCCACCCAAACTGGCGACTCCTACAATGAGCAGTTCTTC	CSATQTGDSYNEQFF
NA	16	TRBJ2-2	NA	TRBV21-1	TGTGCCAGCAGCGGGTCGGGACAGGGGCCTACCGGGGAGCTGTTTTTT	CASSGSGQGPTGELFF